This TCR beta chain was recovered during a study of T cell repertoires in cytomegalovirus infection. Background on the study: From public TCR beta signatures came an indication of both CMV infection and matching HLA type.

This CDR3 spans 12 amino acids. Trimming took off 3 bases at V and 4 bases at J, with 4 bases between the two ends. Germline loops: CDR1 MNHEY, CDR2 SMNVEV (reference sequence). Overall study results and limits: CMV carriers with the relevant HLA were identified by cumulative public TCR beta family frequency.

As for this clonotype: The antigen remains undetermined.

TCRdb used MiXCR to reprocess the reads, holding one entry per CDR3 protein. The table includes about 70,000 distinct CDR3 sequences, 20% to 25% detected once. This sequence was found in a human donor in good health (CMV status not recorded). Some clones in this sample may be carry-over from other donors' samples. This specimen was CD8+ T cells from cultured PBMCs, taken from culture after CMV antigen stimulation. The chain has TRBV27 and TRBJ2-1; D unresolved. The CDR3 sequence: CASSLNYNEQFF. CDR3 sequence (DNA): TGTGCCAGCAGTTTGAATTACAATGAGCAGTTCTTC.